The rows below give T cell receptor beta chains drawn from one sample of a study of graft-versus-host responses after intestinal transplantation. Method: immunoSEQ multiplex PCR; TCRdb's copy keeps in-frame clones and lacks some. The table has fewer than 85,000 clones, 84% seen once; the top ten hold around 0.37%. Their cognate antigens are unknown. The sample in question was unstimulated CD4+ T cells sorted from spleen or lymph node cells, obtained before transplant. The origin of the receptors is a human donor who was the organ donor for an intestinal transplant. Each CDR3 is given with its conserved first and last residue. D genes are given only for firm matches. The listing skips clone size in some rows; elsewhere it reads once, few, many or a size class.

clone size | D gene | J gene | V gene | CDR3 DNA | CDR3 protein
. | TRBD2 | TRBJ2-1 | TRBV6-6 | TGTGCCAGCAGTAAACTAGCGGGGGGGCCCGATGAGCAGTTCTTC | CASSKLAGGPDEQFF
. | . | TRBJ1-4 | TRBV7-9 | TGTGCCAGCAGCCTAAATGTCATAAAACTGTTTTTT | CASSLNVIKLFF
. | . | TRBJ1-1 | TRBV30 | TGTGCCTGGAACCAGGTTGAAGCTTTCTTT | CAWNQVEAFF
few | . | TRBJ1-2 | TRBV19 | TGTGCCAGTAAGGGGGAAGCAGCGCGTAACTATGGCTACACCTTC | CASKGEAARNYGYTF
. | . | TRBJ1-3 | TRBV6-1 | TGTGCCAGCACCGGGGGGCCTGGAAACACCATATATTTT | CASTGGPGNTIYF
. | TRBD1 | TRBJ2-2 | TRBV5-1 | TGCGCCAGCAGCTGGGGACAGGGCACCGGGGAGCTGTTTTTT | CASSWGQGTGELFF
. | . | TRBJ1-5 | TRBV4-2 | TGTGCCAGCAGCCAAGATGAGCGGGTGACTCAGCCCCAGCATTTT | CASSQDERVTQPQHF
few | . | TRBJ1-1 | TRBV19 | TGTGCCAGTAGTATAGATCCGCGGGGGTCTGAAGCTTTCTTT | CASSIDPRGSEAFF
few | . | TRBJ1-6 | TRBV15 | TGTGCCACCAGCAGAGTCGGGGGTTCACCCCTCCACTTT | CATSRVGGSPLHF
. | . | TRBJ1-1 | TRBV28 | TGTGCCAGCAGCCTTACCGGACGGGGGGTTTACACTGAAGCTTTCTTT | CASSLTGRGVYTEAFF
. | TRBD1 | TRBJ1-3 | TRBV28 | TGTGCCAGCAGTTCGTTAAAGACAGGGCCTGGAAACACCATATATTTT | CASSSLKTGPGNTIYF
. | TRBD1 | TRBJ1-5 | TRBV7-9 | TGTGCCAGCAGCTTAGCCAACAGGGGAGGCAATCAGCCCCAGCATTTT | CASSLANRGGNQPQHF
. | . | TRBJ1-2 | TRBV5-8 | TGTGCCAGCAGCTTAACGAGCGGCTACACCTTC | CASSLTSGYTF
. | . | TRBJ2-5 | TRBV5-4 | TGTGCCAGCTCTTCCCCCCGGGCAGCGGGGTCACAGGGAGAGACCCAGTACTTC | CASSSPRAAGSQGETQYF
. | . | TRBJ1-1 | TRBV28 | TGTGCCAGCAGTTTAGGGTCAGGTAATAGGGAAGCTTTCTTT | CASSLGSGNREAFF
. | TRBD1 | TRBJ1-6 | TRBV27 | TGTGCCAGCAGTCCCCTATGGGACAGTCGAAGCTCCTATAATTCACCCCTCCACTTT | CASSPLWDSRSSYNSPLHF
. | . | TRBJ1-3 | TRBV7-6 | TGTGCCAGCAGCTACAGGGCCTCTGGAAACACCATATATTTT | CASSYRASGNTIYF
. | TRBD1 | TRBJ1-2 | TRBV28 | TGTGCCAGCAGTTCGGGACAGACACTCTATGGCTACACCTTC | CASSSGQTLYGYTF
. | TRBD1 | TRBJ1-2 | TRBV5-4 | TGTGCCAGCAGCTTGAAGATCCTTTGGGACAGCCCGCCCGGAGGCTACACCTTC | CASSLKILWDSPPGGYTF
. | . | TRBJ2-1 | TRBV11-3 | TGTGCCAGCAGCTTAGTGTCTGGAACCAGGAATGAGCAGTTCTTC | CASSLVSGTRNEQFF
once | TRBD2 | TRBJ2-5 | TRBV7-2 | TGTGCCAGCAGCCAGGTGGCGGGGGGACACAAAGAGACCCAGTACTTC | CASSQVAGGHKETQYF
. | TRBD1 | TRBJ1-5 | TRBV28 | TGTGCCAGCAGTTTCGGACAGGGACGTCAGCCCCAGCATTTT | CASSFGQGRQPQHF
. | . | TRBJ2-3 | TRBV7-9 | TGTGCCAGCAGCTTAGGAGGGTCCCCAGATACGCAGTATTTT | CASSLGGSPDTQYF
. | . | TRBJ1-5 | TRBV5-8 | TGTGCCAGCAGCTTTGGGGAGGTCCGACATCAGCCCCAGCATTTT | CASSFGEVRHQPQHF
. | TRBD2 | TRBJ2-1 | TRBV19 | TGTGCCAGTAGTAGCGGACTAGGTCCCGCAGAGCAGTTCTTC | CASSSGLGPAEQFF
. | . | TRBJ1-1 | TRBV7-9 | TGTGCCAGCAGCTCTGACAGTAACACTGAAGCTTTCTTT | CASSSDSNTEAFF
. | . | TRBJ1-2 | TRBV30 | TGTGCCTGGAGTGCCAAACTAGGAGATGGCTACACTTTC | CAWSAKLGDGYTF
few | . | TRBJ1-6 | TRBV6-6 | TGTGCCAGCAGACAGGACCCAAATTCACCCCTCCACTTT | CASRQDPNSPLHF
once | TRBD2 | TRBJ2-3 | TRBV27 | TGTGCCAGCAGTACATCGGGATTCGCGGGGGGGCAGGGCGATACGCAGTATTTT | CASSTSGFAGGQGDTQYF
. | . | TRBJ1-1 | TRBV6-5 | TGTGCCAGCAATCTTAACAGGGTAATGAACACTGAAGCTTTCTTT | CASNLNRVMNTEAFF
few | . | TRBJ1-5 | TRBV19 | TGTGCCAGTAGTGTTGTACGGACTTATCAGCCCCAGCATTTT | CASSVVRTYQPQHF
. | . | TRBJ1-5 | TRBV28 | TGTGCCAGCAGTCCACAGCAGCATAGCAATCAGCCCCAGCATTTT | CASSPQQHSNQPQHF
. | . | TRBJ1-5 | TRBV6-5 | TGTGCCAGCAGTTACTTCAGGGGCCAGCCCCAGCATTTT | CASSYFRGQPQHF